This T cell receptor beta chain came from a study of blood T cell repertoires in COVID-19. Study in general: Sites across the United States, Italy and Spain contributed samples from acute and convalescent COVID-19.

Authors' processing steps: Estimates of nucleated cell counts were drawn from the amplification of reference gene primers. Profiling relied on immunoSEQ multiplex PCR, and the TCRdb table lists in-frame clones only, not all of them. The D gene and trimming were derived from the DNA, and the V and J assignments and clone size from that table. The sample yields 250,000 to 350,000 clones, approximately 91% seen once. In this sample, this clone turned up a few times. This CDR3 spans 16 amino acids. Germline CDR1 and CDR2: SGHTA and FQGNSA. J gave up 2 bases and V 5 bases, and 8 bases lay outside the gene matches.

Material: peripheral blood. The chain links TRBV7-2 to TRBJ1-5, with 8 bases that match TRBD1. The clonotype originates from an older woman with acute or convalescent COVID-19. The CDR3 spells CASSAWTGYGNQPQHF. CDR3 nucleotide sequence: TGTGCCAGCAGCGCCTGGACAGGGTATGGCAATCAGCCCCAGCATTTT.